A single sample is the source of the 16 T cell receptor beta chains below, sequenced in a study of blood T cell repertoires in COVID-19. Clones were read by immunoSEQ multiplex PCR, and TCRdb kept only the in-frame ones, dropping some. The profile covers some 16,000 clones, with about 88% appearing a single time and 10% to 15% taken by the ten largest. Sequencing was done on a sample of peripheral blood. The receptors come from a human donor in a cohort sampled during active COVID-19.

This CDR3 reads CASSFPGQGAGYTF. The DNA for the CDR3 is TGTGCCAGCAGCTTCCCGGGACAGGGTGCTGGCTACACCTTC. The chain carries TRBV7-9 and TRBJ1-2; 9 nucleotides align to TRBD1. The CDR3 has 14 residues. The junction had 6 bases not matched to a gene; V was cut back by 3 bases and J by 7 bases. From germline, CDR1 is SEHNR and CDR2 FQNEAQ (reference sequence). The full variable domain, rest sourced from reference TRBV7-9 and TRBJ1-2, is DTGVSQNPRHKITKRGQNVTFRCDPISEHNRLYWYRQTLGQGPEFLTYFQNEAQLEKSRLLSDRFSAERPKGSFSTLEIQRTEQGDSAMYLCASSFPGQGAGYTFGSGTRLTVV.

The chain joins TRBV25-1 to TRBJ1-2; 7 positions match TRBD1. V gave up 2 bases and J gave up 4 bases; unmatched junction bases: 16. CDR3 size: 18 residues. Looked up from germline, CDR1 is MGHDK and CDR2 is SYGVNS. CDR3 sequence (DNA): TGTGCCAGCAGTGAACGTTCCGAGACAGGGAAGTCGGGCTATGGCTACACCTTC. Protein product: CASSERSETGKSGYGYTF.

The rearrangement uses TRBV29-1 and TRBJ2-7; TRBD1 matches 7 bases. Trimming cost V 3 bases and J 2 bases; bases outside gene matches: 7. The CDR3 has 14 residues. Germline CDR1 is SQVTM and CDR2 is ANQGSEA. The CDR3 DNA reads TGCAGCGTTGACCGGACAGGCCCTCCCTACGAGCAGTACTTC. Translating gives CSVDRTGPPYEQYF.

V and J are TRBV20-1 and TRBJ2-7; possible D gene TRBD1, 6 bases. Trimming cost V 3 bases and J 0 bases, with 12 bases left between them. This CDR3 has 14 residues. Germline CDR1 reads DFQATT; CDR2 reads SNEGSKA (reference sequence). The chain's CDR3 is CSASRGTSSYEQYF. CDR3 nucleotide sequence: TGCAGTGCTAGTAGGGGGACCAGCTCCTACGAGCAGTACTTC.

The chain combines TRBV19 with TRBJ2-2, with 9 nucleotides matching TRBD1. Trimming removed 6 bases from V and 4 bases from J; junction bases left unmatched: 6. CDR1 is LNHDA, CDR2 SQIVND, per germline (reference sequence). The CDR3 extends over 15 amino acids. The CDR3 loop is CASSPGQGPTGELFF. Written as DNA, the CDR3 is TGTGCCAGTAGCCCGGGACAGGGCCCCACCGGGGAGCTGTTTTTT.

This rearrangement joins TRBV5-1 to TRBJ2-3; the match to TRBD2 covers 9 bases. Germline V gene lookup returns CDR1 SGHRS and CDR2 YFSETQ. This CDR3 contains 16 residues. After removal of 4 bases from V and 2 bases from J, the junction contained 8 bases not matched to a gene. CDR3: CASSVERGAVTDTQYF. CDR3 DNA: TGCGCCAGCAGCGTGGAGCGGGGGGCGGTCACAGATACGCAGTATTTT.

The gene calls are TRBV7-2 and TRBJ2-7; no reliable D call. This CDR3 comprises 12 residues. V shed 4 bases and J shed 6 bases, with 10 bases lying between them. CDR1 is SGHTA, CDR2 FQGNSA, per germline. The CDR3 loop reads CASSSDILEQYF. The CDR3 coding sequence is TGTGCCAGCAGCTCTGACATCCTCGAGCAGTACTTC.

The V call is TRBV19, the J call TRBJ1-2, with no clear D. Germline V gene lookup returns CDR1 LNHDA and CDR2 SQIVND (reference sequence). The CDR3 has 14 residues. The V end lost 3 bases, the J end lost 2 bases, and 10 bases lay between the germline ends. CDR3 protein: CASSISGINYGYTF. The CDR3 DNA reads TGTGCCAGTAGTATTTCCGGGATCAACTATGGCTACACCTTC.

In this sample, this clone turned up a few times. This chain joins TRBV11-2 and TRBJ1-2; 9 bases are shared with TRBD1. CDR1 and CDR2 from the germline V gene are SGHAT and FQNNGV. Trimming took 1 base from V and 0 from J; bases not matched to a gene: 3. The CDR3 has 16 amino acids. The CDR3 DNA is TGTGCCAGCAGCTTAGGCCACAGGGGGCCTAACTATGGCTACACCTTC. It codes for CASSLGHRGPNYGYTF.

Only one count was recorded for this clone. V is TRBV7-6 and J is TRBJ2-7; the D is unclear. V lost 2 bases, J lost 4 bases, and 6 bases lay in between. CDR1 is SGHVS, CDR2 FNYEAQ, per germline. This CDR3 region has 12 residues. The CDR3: CASSLISYEQYF. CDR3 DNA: TGTGCCAGCAGCTTAATTTCGTACGAGCAGTACTTC.

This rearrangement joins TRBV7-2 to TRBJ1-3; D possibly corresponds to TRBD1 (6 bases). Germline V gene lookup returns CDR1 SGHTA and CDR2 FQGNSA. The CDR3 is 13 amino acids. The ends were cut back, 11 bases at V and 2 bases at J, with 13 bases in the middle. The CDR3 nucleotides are TGTGCCGGTACTAACAGGGCTGGAAACACCATATATTTT. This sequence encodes CAGTNRAGNTIYF.

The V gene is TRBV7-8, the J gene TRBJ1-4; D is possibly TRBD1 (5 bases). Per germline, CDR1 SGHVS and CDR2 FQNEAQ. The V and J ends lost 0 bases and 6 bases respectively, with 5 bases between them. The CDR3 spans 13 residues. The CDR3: CASSLAGDEKLFF. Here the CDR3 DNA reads TGTGCCAGCAGCTTAGCAGGGGATGAAAAACTGTTTTTT.

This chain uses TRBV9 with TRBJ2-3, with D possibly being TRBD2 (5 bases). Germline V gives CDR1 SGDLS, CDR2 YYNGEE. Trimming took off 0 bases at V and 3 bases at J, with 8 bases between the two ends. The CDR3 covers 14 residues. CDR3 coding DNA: TGTGCCAGCAGCGTAGGCCGGGAAACAGATACGCAGTATTTT. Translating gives CASSVGRETDTQYF.

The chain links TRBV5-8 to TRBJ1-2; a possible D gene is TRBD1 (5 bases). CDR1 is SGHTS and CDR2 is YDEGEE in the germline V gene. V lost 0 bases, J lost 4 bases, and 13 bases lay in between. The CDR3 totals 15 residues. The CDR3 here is CASSLDPGIVYGYTF. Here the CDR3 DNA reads TGTGCCAGCAGCTTGGATCCAGGGATCGTCTATGGCTACACCTTC.

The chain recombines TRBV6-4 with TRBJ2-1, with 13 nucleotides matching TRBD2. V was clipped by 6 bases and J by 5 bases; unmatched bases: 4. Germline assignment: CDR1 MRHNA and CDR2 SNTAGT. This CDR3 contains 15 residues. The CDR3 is CASSIGTSGDNEQFF. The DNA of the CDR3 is TGTGCCAGCAGCATTGGGACTAGCGGGGACAATGAGCAGTTCTTC.

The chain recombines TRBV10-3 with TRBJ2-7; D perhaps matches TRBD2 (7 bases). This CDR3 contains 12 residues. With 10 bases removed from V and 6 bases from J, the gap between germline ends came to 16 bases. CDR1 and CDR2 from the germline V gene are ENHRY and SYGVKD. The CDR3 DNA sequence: TGTGCCAGCGAAGGGGGGGTGGGCGAGCAGTACTTC. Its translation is CASEGGVGEQYF.